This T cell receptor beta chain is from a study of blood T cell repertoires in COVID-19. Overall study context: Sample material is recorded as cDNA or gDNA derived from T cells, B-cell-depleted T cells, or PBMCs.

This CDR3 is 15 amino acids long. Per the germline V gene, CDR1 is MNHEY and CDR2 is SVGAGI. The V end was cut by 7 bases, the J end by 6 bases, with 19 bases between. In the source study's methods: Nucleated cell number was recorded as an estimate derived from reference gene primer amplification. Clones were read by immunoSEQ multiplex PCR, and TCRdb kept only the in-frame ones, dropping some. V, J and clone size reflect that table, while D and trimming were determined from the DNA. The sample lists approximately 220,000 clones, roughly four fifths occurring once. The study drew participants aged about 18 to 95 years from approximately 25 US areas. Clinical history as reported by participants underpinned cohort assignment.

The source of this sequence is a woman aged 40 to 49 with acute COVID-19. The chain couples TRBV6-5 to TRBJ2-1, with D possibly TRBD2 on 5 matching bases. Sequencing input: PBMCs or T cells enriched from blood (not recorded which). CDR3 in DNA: TGTGCCAGCACTGGTCCGGGAAAAAAAGTCAATGAGCAGTTCTTC. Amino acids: CASTGPGKKVNEQFF.